A selection of T cell receptor beta chains follows, all from one sample in a study of T cell responses to AZD1222 COVID-19 vaccine. TCRdb's copy holds only in-frame clones and misses some; the assay was immunoSEQ multiplex PCR. The sample lists around 96,000 clones, nearly 90% occurring once. Sequences were derived from peripheral blood, sampled on day 0 of AZD1222 vaccination. These receptors all stem from an adult in good health. Each CDR3 is given with its conserved first and last residue. D genes are given only for firm matches. For some rows the clone size is stated as once, few or many, or as a class when expanded; others skip it.

>TRBV6-2/TRBV6-3|16|TRBJ2-1|.|.
TGTGCCAGCAGTTATTCGGGTGAAGGATCCTACAATGAGCAGTTCTTC
CASSYSGEGSYNEQFF
>TRBV4-1|16|TRBJ1-4|.|TRBD1
TGCGCCAGCAGCCCGGGACAGGGTGCAACTAATGAAAAACTGTTTTTT
CASSPGQGATNEKLFF
>TRBV15|15|TRBJ2-7|.|TRBD1
TGTGCCACCAGCAGAGAGGGCACAGGGGCCTACGAGCAGTACTTC
CATSREGTGAYEQYF
>TRBV7-3|14|TRBJ1-1|.|.
TGTGCCAGCAGCTTACACAGGGTAAACACTGAAGCTTTCTTT
CASSLHRVNTEAFF
>TRBV4-3|15|TRBJ1-2|.|TRBD1
TGCGCCAGCAGCCTTTCCGGAACAGGGGGTTGGGGCTACACCTTC
CASSLSGTGGWGYTF
>TRBV29-1|12|TRBJ1-2|.|TRBD1
TGCAGCGTCACCAGGGGGCAGTATGGCTACACCTTC
CSVTRGQYGYTF
>TRBV6-2/TRBV6-3|15|TRBJ2-7|.|.
TGTGCCAGCACCCCGAGGTTTCGGTTCTCCTACGAGCAGTACTTC
CASTPRFRFSYEQYF
>TRBV6-6|12|TRBJ1-1|.|.
TGTGCCAGCAGTTCGGGAGGCACTGAAGCTTTCTTT
CASSSGGTEAFF
>TRBV30|15|TRBJ2-7|.|TRBD1
TGTGCCTGGAGTGTAGGAACGGACAGGGACTACGAGCAGTACTTC
CAWSVGTDRDYEQYF
>TRBV6-6|13|TRBJ1-5|few|.
TGTGCCAGCAGTACCCAGGAAAATCAGCCCCAGCATTTT
CASSTQENQPQHF
>TRBV7-2|15|TRBJ1-3|.|TRBD1
TGTGCCAGCAGTCCGGTTCGGCTCGGACAGGGCACCATATATTTT
CASSPVRLGQGTIYF
>TRBV11-3|13|TRBJ1-2|.|TRBD1
TGTGCCAGCAGCTTCGGGACAGGGGACGGCTACACCTTC
CASSFGTGDGYTF
>TRBV5-1|13|TRBJ1-2|.|TRBD1
TGCGCCAGCAGCACCCTGCAGGGGGATGGCTACACCTTC
CASSTLQGDGYTF
>TRBV2|12|TRBJ2-7|.|.
TGTGCCAGCAGTAGGGTTAACTACGAGCAGTACTTC
CASSRVNYEQYF
>TRBV28|14|TRBJ1-2|.|.
TGTGCCAGCAGTTTATCAGGGGTTAACTATGGCTACACCTTC
CASSLSGVNYGYTF
>TRBV3-1/TRBV3-2|15|TRBJ1-2|.|TRBD1
TGTGCCAGCAGCCCGCAACGGGGACAGAACTATGGCTACACCTTC
CASSPQRGQNYGYTF
>TRBV5-1|14|TRBJ2-1|.|TRBD2
TGCGCCAGCAGCTTGGGCGGGGGGCTTAATGAGCAGTTCTTC
CASSLGGGLNEQFF
>TRBV14|16|TRBJ1-1|few|.
TGTGCCAGCAGCCAAGACTTTGGACGGCTGAACACTGAAGCTTTCTTT
CASSQDFGRLNTEAFF
>TRBV5-1|17|TRBJ2-7|once|TRBD2
TGCGCCAGCAGCCCCTACGGGACTAGCGGGCGGGAGGGAGAGCAGTACTTC
CASSPYGTSGREGEQYF
>TRBV6-5|15|TRBJ2-2|.|.
TGTGCCAGCACTCCAAACTGGGCCAACACCGGGGAGCTGTTTTTT
CASTPNWANTGELFF
>TRBV5-1|16|TRBJ2-7|.|.
TGCGCCAGCAGCTTGGATGGGCAGGGGATAGTCTACGAGCAGTACTTC
CASSLDGQGIVYEQYF
>TRBV28|11|TRBJ2-5|.|.
TGTGCCAGCTCCAAACAAGAGACCCAGTACTTC
CASSKQETQYF
>TRBV6-4|13|TRBJ2-5|few|.
TGTGCCAGCAGTGAAACGGGAAAAGAGACCCAGTACTTC
CASSETGKETQYF
>TRBV2|15|TRBJ1-2|.|.
TGTGCCAGCAGTGAAGCGCTAGGGGGGGTTTATGGCTACACCTTC
CASSEALGGVYGYTF
>TRBV6-5|13|TRBJ2-7|few|.
TGTGCCCACGAAGATGGGAACCGGTACGAGCAGTACTTC
CAHEDGNRYEQYF
>TRBV11-3|15|TRBJ2-5|.|TRBD2
TGTGCCAGCAGCCCCAGCGGGGGGCGAGGAGAGACCCAGTACTTC
CASSPSGGRGETQYF
>TRBV7-2|13|TRBJ1-2|.|.
TGTGCCAGCAGCTCCCAGGGGTTTGATGGCTACACCTTC
CASSSQGFDGYTF